These 32 T cell receptor beta chains share one sample of origin, sequenced in a study of CD8+ T cells in alopecia areata. The treatment here: oral pan-JAK inhibitor, 5-10 mg twice daily. Investigators isolated RNA and reverse transcribed it into cDNA to act as the sequencing template. TCRdb's copy holds only in-frame clones and misses some; the assay was immunoSEQ multiplex PCR. The repertoire holds about 92,000 clones, with roughly 40% as singletons. The starting material was CD8+ T cells sorted from blood, obtained at week 24, from a patient treated with tofacitinib. These receptors all stem from a human donor with alopecia areata.

The rearrangement links TRBV5-1 to TRBJ2-1, with TRBD2 matching 7 bases. CDR1 and CDR2 from the germline V gene are SGHRS and YFSETQ. The V gene end was trimmed by 6 bases and the J gene end by 8 bases; junction bases not matched to a gene: 14. CDR3 length: 15 residues. The CDR3 region is CASTHGRDWRDEQFF. DNA of the CDR3: TGCGCCAGCACCCATGGGAGGGATTGGAGGGATGAGCAGTTCTTC.

The chain joins TRBV9 to TRBJ1-2; D is perhaps TRBD1 (6 bases). V dropped 3 bases and J dropped 6 bases, with 15 bases sitting between them. The length of the CDR3 is 14 residues. Germline V lookup: CDR1 SGDLS, CDR2 YYNGEE. CDR3 residues: CASSASGQLDGYTF. Written as DNA, the CDR3 is TGTGCCAGCAGCGCGTCGGGACAACTCGATGGCTACACCTTC.

The chain carries TRBV29-1 and TRBJ2-7, with D possibly called TRBD1 or TRBD2 (5 bases each). Germline lookup yields CDR1 SQVTM and CDR2 ANQGSEA. The V end lost 6 bases, the J end lost 6 bases, and 12 bases lay between the germline ends. The CDR3 extends over 11 amino acids. CDR3 region: CSVVGDGEQYF. The CDR3 nucleotides read TGCAGCGTCGTGGGGGATGGCGAGCAGTACTTC.

This clone was picked up a small number of times. The chain uses TRBV5-1 and TRBJ2-4; TRBD1 aligns across 7 bases. Germline V gene sequence: CDR1 SGHRS, CDR2 YFSETQ. The CDR3 consists of 14 residues. J gave up 8 bases and V 2 bases, and 7 bases lay outside the gene matches. CDR3 in amino acids: CASSFGTQGDIQYF. The CDR3 DNA follows: TGCGCCAGCAGCTTCGGGACCCAGGGGGACATTCAGTACTTC.

This chain's CDR3 is CSVVGGLAPEQYF. In DNA, the CDR3 is TGCAGCGTTGTAGGGGGGCTTGCGCCCGAGCAGTACTTC. This rearrangement joins TRBV29-1 to TRBJ2-7; the D gene could be TRBD1 or TRBD2 (6 bases each). V lost 4 bases and J lost 6, with 16 bases in between. The CDR3 loop spans 13 amino acids. The germline V gene has CDR1 SQVTM and CDR2 ANQGSEA.

V and J are TRBV20-1 and TRBJ2-4; D uncertain. V lost 8 bases, J lost 6 bases, and 11 bases lay in between. Germline V lookup: CDR1 DFQATT, CDR2 SNEGSKA (reference sequence). The CDR3 runs 11 residues. The CDR3: CSTTDRNIQYF. The CDR3 DNA is TGCAGTACCACGGACCGAAACATTCAGTACTTC.

A few counts support this clone. The CDR3 sequence is CASSLEVTGTYEQYF. The CDR3 nucleotides read TGTGCCAGCAGCTTAGAGGTAACAGGCACCTACGAGCAGTACTTC. J is TRBJ2-7 and V is TRBV11-2, with D possibly matching TRBD1 (5 bases). Trimming took 0 bases from V and 2 from J, leaving 11 bases between them. The V gene's germline CDR1 is SGHAT and CDR2 FQNNGV. The length of the CDR3 is 15 residues.

This chain connects TRBV27 to TRBJ2-1; D is perhaps TRBD2 (5 bases). The CDR3 loop spans 13 amino acids. Trimming left V 0 bases short and J 7 bases short, with 7 bases between. CDR1 MNHEY and CDR2 SMNVEV come from the germline V gene (reference sequence). The CDR3 coding sequence is TGTGCCAGCAGTTTATCTTCGGGGAATGAGCAGTTCTTC. Residues: CASSLSSGNEQFF.

This clone ranks as medium-sized (0.01 to 0.1%). J is TRBJ2-7 and V is TRBV7-2; D call uncertain. Trimming pared 5 bases from V and 3 bases from J, leaving 14 bases between. The CDR3 has 14 amino acids. Germline values: CDR1 SGHTA, CDR2 FQGNSA. The CDR3 loop reads CASSSGGNYYEQYF. The CDR3 nucleotides are TGTGCCAGCAGCAGTGGTGGCAATTACTACGAGCAGTACTTC.

V usage is TRBV9 and J usage is TRBJ1-1; D may be TRBD1 (5 bases). The CDR3 length is 14 residues. Trimming stripped 2 bases from V and 8 bases from J, with 16 bases between. CDR1 SGDLS and CDR2 YYNGEE come from the germline V gene. Here the CDR3 DNA reads TGTGCCAGCAGCGTTCAGGGAACTGGCTCGGAAGCTTTCTTT. Protein product: CASSVQGTGSEAFF. The full variable domain, its missing parts supplied by reference TRBV9 and TRBJ1-1, is DSGVTQTPKHLITATGQRVTLRCSPRSGDLSVYWYQQSLDQGLQFLIQYYNGEERAKGNILERFSAQQFPDLHSELNLSSLELGDSALYFCASSVQGTGSEAFFGQGTRLTVV.

This chain joins TRBV9 and TRBJ2-5; D gene uncertain. In germline, CDR1 is SGDLS, CDR2 YYNGEE. CDR3 length equals 12 residues. V was shortened by 8 bases and J by 2 bases, with 10 bases between the two germline ends. The CDR3: CARRELQETQYF. The CDR3, as DNA: TGTGCCAGGAGAGAGTTACAAGAGACCCAGTACTTC.

This clone has just a few counts. The CDR3 bases are TGTGCCAGCAGTTCCAGGGGCCCGGATCAGCCCCAGCATTTT. Amino acid sequence: CASSSRGPDQPQHF. The chain combines TRBV27 with TRBJ1-5; a possible D gene is TRBD1 (6 bases). CDR1 and CDR2 (germline): MNHEY, SMNVEV (reference sequence). The CDR3 loop spans 14 amino acids. V gave up 4 bases and J gave up 5 bases, with 12 bases separating them.

The chain has TRBV13 and TRBJ2-1; D remains unclear. V was clipped by 2 bases and J by 1 base, with 12 bases between them. The CDR3 is made up of 16 amino acids. The germline V gene has CDR1 PRHDT and CDR2 FYEKMQ (reference sequence). CDR3: CASSLSGARSYNEQFF. The DNA of the CDR3 is TGTGCCAGCAGCTTATCCGGAGCGCGATCCTACAATGAGCAGTTCTTC.

The sample holds a few counts of this clone. The chain employs TRBV7-9 and TRBJ2-3, with D maybe TRBD2 (5 bases). Germline CDR1 reads SEHNR; CDR2 reads FQNEAQ (reference sequence). Trimming took 3 bases from V and 4 from J, leaving 14 bases between them. The CDR3 loop spans 15 amino acids. DNA for the CDR3: TGTGCCAGCAGCTTTAGAGGGCAGTTTCCAGATACGCAGTATTTT. Protein product: CASSFRGQFPDTQYF.

The chain couples TRBV15 to TRBJ1-4; a possible D gene is TRBD1 (5 bases). The CDR3 sequence is 14 residues long. With 2 bases removed from V and 7 bases from J, the gap between germline ends came to 11 bases. Germline loops: CDR1 LNHNV, CDR2 YYDKDF (reference sequence). CDR3 loop: CATSRSGTPEKLFF. CDR3 bases: TGTGCCACCAGCAGATCAGGGACCCCTGAAAAACTGTTTTTT.

This clone appeared a few times. The chain uses TRBV5-1 and TRBJ2-1, with D unclear. Germline lookup yields CDR1 SGHRS and CDR2 YFSETQ. With 3 bases removed from V and 0 bases from J, the gap between germline ends came to 7 bases. This CDR3 has 14 amino acids. The chain's CDR3 is CASSSQSSYNEQFF. Here the CDR3 DNA reads TGCGCCAGCAGCTCCCAGAGCTCCTACAATGAGCAGTTCTTC.

J is TRBJ2-1 and V is TRBV27, with D hard to call. The CDR3 covers 11 residues. V gave up 6 bases and J gave up 10 bases, with 10 bases separating them. In germline, CDR1 is MNHEY, CDR2 SMNVEV (reference sequence). The CDR3 sequence: CASRLLEEQFF. CDR3 bases: TGTGCCAGCAGGCTGCTAGAGGAGCAGTTCTTC.

This clone was picked up a small number of times. The V call is TRBV4-1, the J call TRBJ2-7; 10 bases are a match to TRBD2. The CDR3 runs 15 residues. In germline, CDR1 is MGHRA, CDR2 YSYEKL. J was trimmed by 2 bases and V by 6 bases; bases with no gene match: 7. CDR3 protein: CASRLLAGATYEQYF. The CDR3 bases are TGCGCCAGCAGACTTCTAGCGGGAGCGACCTACGAGCAGTACTTC.

This clone was picked up a small number of times. The J gene is TRBJ2-3, the V gene TRBV30; D not resolved. The ends were cut back, 0 bases at V and 6 bases at J, with 10 bases in the middle. This CDR3 contains 13 residues. Germline CDR1 and CDR2: GTSNPN and SVGIG (reference sequence). The CDR3 sequence is CAWSVANTDTQYF. CDR3 in DNA: TGTGCCTGGAGTGTTGCTAACACGGATACGCAGTATTTT. The full variable domain, completed using reference TRBV30 and TRBJ2-3, is SQTIHQWPATLVQPVGSPLSLECTVEGTSNPNLYWYRQAAGRGLQLLFYSVGIGQISSEVPQNLSASRPQDRQFILSSKKLLLSDSGFYLCAWSVANTDTQYFGPGTRLTVL.

Notes on this clone: Within the sample, other DNA sequences also encode this same CDR3. This chain links TRBV5-1 with TRBJ2-7; 11 positions agree with TRBD1. Germline lookup yields CDR1 SGHRS and CDR2 YFSETQ. The V segment lost 3 bases and the J segment 3 bases; nucleotides outside the gene matches: 2. The CDR3 is made up of 14 amino acids. DNA of the CDR3: TGCGCCAGCAGCTCTGGGACAGGGGGCTACGAGCAGTACTTC. Its protein product is CASSSGTGGYEQYF. The whole variable domain, filled in from reference TRBV5-1 and TRBJ2-7, reads KAGVTQTPRYLIKTRGQQVTLSCSPISGHRSVSWYQQTPGQGLQFLFEYFSETQRNKGNFPGRFSGRQFSNSRSEMNVSTLELGDSALYLCASSSGTGGYEQYFGPGTRLTVT.

The chain couples TRBV19 to TRBJ2-2; 14 nucleotides match TRBD2. The V gene's germline CDR1 is LNHDA and CDR2 SQIVND (reference sequence). V dropped 3 bases and J dropped 8; count of bases not matched to a gene: 2. This CDR3 has 15 residues. The CDR3: CASSIGTSGSGELFF. In nucleotides, the CDR3 is TGTGCCAGTAGTATCGGGACTAGCGGGAGTGGGGAGCTGTTTTTT.

The V gene is TRBV6-5, the J gene TRBJ1-5; D gene ambiguous. Germline CDR1 MNHEY, CDR2 SVGAGI. This CDR3 spans 13 amino acids. V lost 5 bases and J 0 bases, leaving 5 bases between the germline ends. CDR3 bases: TGTGCCAGCAGTACTTATAGCAATCAGCCCCAGCATTTT. It translates to CASSTYSNQPQHF.

In its sample, this clone was seen a few times. The chain recombines TRBV29-1 with TRBJ2-1; D might be TRBD1 or TRBD2, each matching 5 bases. V was cut by 7 bases and J by 6 bases, with 16 bases left in between. The CDR3 is 13 amino acids. The germline V gene has CDR1 SQVTM and CDR2 ANQGSEA. The CDR3 sequence is CSDGTEWGNEQFF. The CDR3 nucleotides read TGCAGCGACGGGACGGAATGGGGCAATGAGCAGTTCTTC.

The chain joins TRBV27 to TRBJ1-1; possibly TRBD1 for D (6 bases). The CDR3 is made up of 14 amino acids. Trimming removed 2 bases from V and 5 bases from J, with 12 bases in between. Germline CDR1 is MNHEY and CDR2 is SMNVEV (reference sequence). This CDR3 is CASSLRGGGTEAFF. The DNA of the CDR3 is TGTGCCAGCAGTTTAAGGGGGGGAGGTACTGAAGCTTTCTTT.

This clone was observed a few times. V is TRBV4-1 and J is TRBJ2-7, with D possibly being TRBD1 (5 bases). V was pared by 2 bases and J by 4 bases, with 9 bases between. Per germline, CDR1 MGHRA and CDR2 YSYEKL. CDR3 size: 13 residues. This CDR3 reads CASSQTTVYEQYF. The CDR3 DNA sequence: TGCGCCAGCAGCCAAACGACAGTATACGAGCAGTACTTC.

This clone occurred a few times. The chain couples TRBV29-1 to TRBJ2-1, with D unclear. The germline V gene has CDR1 SQVTM and CDR2 ANQGSEA. V was clipped by 1 base and J by 7 bases, with 11 bases between them. CDR3 length: 13 residues. The CDR3 loop is CSVEVGTPNEQFF. CDR3 coding DNA: TGCAGCGTTGAAGTAGGTACCCCGAATGAGCAGTTCTTC.

Only a few counts were recorded for this clone. In nucleotides, the CDR3 is TGTGCCAGCAGTCCAAATAAGGGGGAGCCCCAGCATTTT. Its translation: CASSPNKGEPQHF. This chain uses TRBV6-6 with TRBJ1-5; TRBD1 might be the D (6 bases). Trimming cost V 5 bases and J 8 bases, with 13 bases left between them. Germline CDR1 and CDR2: MNHNY and SVGAGI (reference sequence). The CDR3 is made up of 13 amino acids.

This chain connects TRBV18 to TRBJ2-3; D might be TRBD2 (7 bases). Per germline, CDR1 KGHSH and CDR2 LQKENI. Trimming removed 2 bases from V and 3 bases from J, with 12 bases in between. This CDR3 is built from 15 residues. CDR3 sequence: CASSPGGGWTDTQYF. The CDR3 DNA follows: TGTGCCAGCTCACCAGGGGGGGGCTGGACAGATACGCAGTATTTT.

The chain has TRBV6-1 and TRBJ2-5; D possibly corresponds to TRBD1 (6 bases). The CDR3 is made up of 13 amino acids. In germline, CDR1 is MNHNS, CDR2 SASEGT. The V end was cut by 10 bases, the J end by 4 bases, with 16 bases between. The CDR3, as DNA: TGTGCCAACAAACCGGGACAAGGAGAGACCCAGTACTTC. Amino acids: CANKPGQGETQYF.

The chain couples TRBV4-1 to TRBJ2-7; no reliable D call. Germline V lookup: CDR1 MGHRA, CDR2 YSYEKL. The V end lost 0 bases, the J end lost 1 base, and 10 bases lay between the germline ends. The CDR3 extends over 15 amino acids. The CDR3 protein is CASSQDPMGSYEQYF. CDR3 sequence (DNA): TGCGCCAGCAGCCAAGATCCAATGGGGTCCTACGAGCAGTACTTC.

The chain couples TRBV7-9 to TRBJ2-3; D is ambiguous. Germline CDR1 is SEHNR and CDR2 is FQNEAQ (reference sequence). The CDR3 spans 15 residues. Deletions cut 3 bases from V and 1 base from J, with 11 bases between. The CDR3 DNA sequence: TGTGCCAGCAGCTTGAGACGTTCGGGCACAGATACGCAGTATTTT. This codes for CASSLRRSGTDTQYF.

The J gene is TRBJ1-3, the V gene TRBV27; D not certain. V was trimmed by 3 bases and J by 3 bases, leaving 9 bases between them. The CDR3 sequence is 14 residues long. Per germline, CDR1 MNHEY and CDR2 SMNVEV (reference sequence). CDR3 protein: CASSLKGIGNTIYF. CDR3 nucleotides: TGTGCCAGCAGTTTGAAGGGAATTGGAAACACCATATATTTT.